The 24 T cell receptor beta chains in this list originate from one sample, sequenced in a study of CD8 T cells in ankylosing spondylitis. TCRdb redid the calling of the 5' RACE reads with MiXCR, one entry per CDR3 protein. The sample lists about 170,000 distinct CDR3 sequences; about 16% were seen once. What was sequenced was blood, either unsorted or a sorted T cell fraction (not recorded which). The receptors here all came from a male donor with ankylosing spondylitis or in good health (not recorded which).

This clonotype was seen a handful of times. This sequence joins TRBV6-1 and TRBJ2-1, with TRBD2 identical over 8 bases. This CDR3 is 17 amino acids long. The V gene end was trimmed by 6 bases and the J gene end by 8 bases; junction bases not matched to a gene: 18. Germline values: CDR1 MNHNS, CDR2 SASEGT. The CDR3 nucleotides read TGTGCCAGCAGAAGCACTCCCACTAGCGGCGGGGGCCATGAGCAGTTCTTC. Amino acid sequence: CASRSTPTSGGGHEQFF.

The V gene is TRBV19, the J gene TRBJ1-5; D remains unclear. Germline V gene lookup returns CDR1 LNHDA and CDR2 SQIVND (reference sequence). The V end lost 3 bases, the J end lost 5 bases, and 8 bases lay between the germline ends. This CDR3 is 13 amino acids long. The CDR3 reads CASSMWTYQPQHF. The CDR3 DNA is TGTGCCAGTAGTATGTGGACTTATCAGCCCCAGCATTTT.

With regard to this clonotype: An end of the junction differs from the germline gene, which may be a read error. The chain has TRBV5-1 and TRBJ1-2; maybe TRBD1 (5 bases). There are 14 residues in the CDR3. The germline CDR1 and CDR2 sequences are SGHRS and YFSETQ. CDR3 region: CASSPTLGEDGHTF. The CDR3 coding sequence is TGCGCCAGCAGCCCCACTTTGGGGGAAGATGGCCACACCTTC.

The chain couples TRBV29-1 to TRBJ2-1; D uncertain. V lost 7 bases, J lost 6 bases, and 16 bases lay in between. Germline lookup yields CDR1 SQVTM and CDR2 ANQGSEA. The CDR3 covers 13 residues. CDR3 sequence: CSELEQMGNEQFF. CDR3 nucleotides: TGCAGCGAGTTAGAGCAGATGGGCAATGAGCAGTTCTTC.

The chain is built from TRBV7-8 and TRBJ2-5; possible D gene TRBD2, 5 bases. V dropped 3 bases and J dropped 5 bases, with 7 bases sitting between them. The CDR3 length is 12 residues. The germline CDR1 and CDR2 sequences are SGHVS and FQNEAQ. CDR3 in amino acids: CASSLRVETQYF. CDR3 DNA sequence: TGTGCCAGCAGCTTGCGGGTTGAGACCCAGTACTTC.

The chain recombines TRBV29-1 with TRBJ1-3; D not certain. Looked up from germline, CDR1 is SQVTM and CDR2 is ANQGSEA. Trimming pared 2 bases from V and 4 bases from J, leaving 9 bases between. The CDR3 covers 13 residues. The CDR3, as DNA: TGCAGCGTTGAAACTACAGCCGGAAACACCATATATTTT. Its translation: CSVETTAGNTIYF.

The chain recombines TRBV28 with TRBJ2-7; D not resolved. The CDR3 sequence is 12 residues long. The V gene's germline CDR1 is MDHEN and CDR2 SYDVKM. V was trimmed by 8 bases and J by 7 bases, leaving 15 bases between them. The CDR3 region is CASGLHALEQYF. In DNA form, the CDR3 reads TGTGCCAGCGGGCTCCATGCCTTGGAGCAGTACTTC.

This chain joins TRBV5-5 and TRBJ2-3, with 12 bases fitting TRBD1. V was clipped by 4 bases and J by 5 bases; unmatched bases: 5. Germline assignment: CDR1 SGHKS and CDR2 YYEKEE (reference sequence). CDR3 length: 15 residues. In DNA form, the CDR3 reads TGTGCCAGCAGCCAAGGGACAGGGGGCTTAGATACGCAGTATTTT. Residues: CASSQGTGGLDTQYF.

This clonotype was detected many times. V is TRBV14 and J is TRBJ2-3, with 7 bases matching TRBD2. Germline V gene lookup returns CDR1 SGHDN and CDR2 FVKESK. V shed 1 base, J shed 0 bases, and the junction held 1 base outside the gene matches. The CDR3 length is 15 residues. Here the CDR3 reads CASSQGGSSTDTQYF. CDR3 bases: TGTGCCAGCAGCCAAGGCGGGAGCAGCACAGATACGCAGTATTTT.

The chain couples TRBV2 to TRBJ1-5; weak D call: TRBD1 (6 bases). Per the germline V gene, CDR1 is SNHLY and CDR2 is FYNNEI. The CDR3 contains 14 residues. V shed 3 bases and J shed 6 bases, with 12 bases lying between them. CDR3 sequence: CASSDRGVGQPQHF. The CDR3 DNA is TGTGCCAGCAGTGACAGGGGAGTAGGTCAGCCCCAGCATTTT.

The table lists this clonotype with many counts. The chain links TRBV5-1 to TRBJ2-1; the match to TRBD2 covers 10 bases. The CDR3 is 15 residues long. Trimming took 3 bases from V and 5 from J; bases not matched to a gene: 5. CDR1 is SGHRS, CDR2 YFSETQ, per germline. CDR3 loop: CASSSLAGENNEQFF. In DNA, the CDR3 is TGCGCCAGCAGCTCTCTAGCGGGAGAAAACAATGAGCAGTTCTTC.

As concerns this clonotype: One end of the junction fails to match germline, which may point to a read error. The CDR3, as DNA: TGCAGCGTTATCCTGGGACTAGCGGGAGGGAACACCGAGGAGCTGTTTTTT. This gives the protein CSVILGLAGGNTEELFF. This rearrangement joins TRBV29-1 to TRBJ2-2; 16 bases map to TRBD2. Looked up from germline, CDR1 is SQVTM and CDR2 is ANQGSEA. The CDR3 totals 17 residues.

The chain's CDR3 is CSARVGGTSTDTQYF. The CDR3 bases are TGCAGTGCTAGAGTCGGCGGGACTAGCACAGATACGCAGTATTTT. The gene calls are TRBV20-1 and TRBJ2-3; maybe TRBD2 (6 bases). Germline V gene data show CDR1 as DFQATT and CDR2 as SNEGSKA (reference sequence). The CDR3 totals 15 residues. Deletions cut 1 base from V and 0 bases from J, with 11 bases between.

With regard to this clonotype: This may be a read error, as it is one base from a much larger clone. The chain is built from TRBV20-1 and TRBJ1-2, with D possibly being TRBD1 (6 bases). The CDR3 contains 12 residues. Germline V lookup: CDR1 DFQATT, CDR2 SNEGSKA (reference sequence). The V end lost 6 bases, the J end lost 6 bases, and 14 bases lay between the germline ends. CDR3 coding DNA: TGCAGTGCCAAAACAGGGACCAATGGCTACACCTTC. It encodes CSAKTGTNGYTF.

This clonotype has a count of ten or more. The V and J genes are TRBV7-8 and TRBJ2-4; 10 nucleotides match TRBD2. The CDR3 sequence is 16 residues long. The germline CDR1 and CDR2 sequences are SGHVS and FQNEAQ. V shed 6 bases and J 2 bases; nucleotides not matched to a gene: 7. CDR3 nucleotide sequence: TGTGCCAGCAGACTCTCTAGCGGGAGATCCAAAAACATTCAGTACTTC. Translated: CASRLSSGRSKNIQYF.

The chain employs TRBV5-6 and TRBJ2-2; 10 nucleotides align to TRBD1. J gave up 6 bases and V 3 bases, and 17 bases lay outside the gene matches. The germline V gene has CDR1 SGHDT and CDR2 YYEEEE. The CDR3 is 19 amino acids. The CDR3 DNA is TGTGCCAGCAGCTCTGCGGGGACAGGGGATTTACGGGGCCCCGGGGAGCTGTTTTTT. Protein sequence: CASSSAGTGDLRGPGELFF.

This clonotype was counted between two and nine times. The chain employs TRBV20-1 and TRBJ2-5; no clear D. CDR1 is DFQATT, CDR2 SNEGSKA, per germline (reference sequence). The CDR3 contains 15 residues. Trimming pared 2 bases from V and 2 bases from J, leaving 15 bases between. The DNA for the CDR3 is TGCAGTGCTAGACCGGCGGCAGTAGTACAAGAGACCCAGTACTTC. Its protein is CSARPAAVVQETQYF.

This clonotype appeared many times. The chain employs TRBV5-1 and TRBJ1-5; TRBD1 matches 7 bases. With 0 bases clipped from V and 5 bases from J, the junction kept 2 bases outside the gene matches. The V gene's germline CDR1 is SGHRS and CDR2 YFSETQ. CDR3 length: 14 amino acids. CDR3 bases: TGCGCCAGCAGCTTGGCAGGGGGAGATCAGCCCCAGCATTTT. Translation gives CASSLAGGDQPQHF.

This clonotype was seen many times. The chain has TRBV14 and TRBJ1-1, with D unclear. Looked up from germline, CDR1 is SGHDN and CDR2 is FVKESK. There are 13 residues in the CDR3. The V gene lost 1 base and the J gene lost 1 base, with 4 bases spanning the gap. The CDR3 DNA is TGTGCCAGCAGCCAAGGCTCGAACACTGAAGCTTTCTTT. The encoded protein is CASSQGSNTEAFF.

This clonotype was observed many times. The chain links TRBV12-3 or TRBV12-4 to TRBJ1-4, with TRBD1 matching over 10 bases. There are 14 residues in the CDR3. Trimming cost V 7 bases and J 7 bases; bases outside gene matches: 6. The CDR3 DNA is TGTGCCAGCACCGTGACAGGGGGCGGTGAAAAACTGTTTTTT. Translating it yields CASTVTGGGEKLFF.

At least ten counts were recorded for this clonotype. The CDR3 region is CASSTGRAGELFF. Written as DNA, the CDR3 is TGTGCCAGCAGTACAGGGCGGGCCGGGGAGCTGTTTTTT. The V call is TRBV6-1, the J call TRBJ2-2; possibly TRBD1 for D (6 bases). Germline V gene data show CDR1 as MNHNS and CDR2 as SASEGT. This CDR3 is built from 13 residues. V lost 5 bases, J lost 6 bases, and 10 bases lay in between.

This clonotype was observed at least ten times. The rearrangement links TRBV24-1 to TRBJ2-3; 9 nucleotides line up with TRBD2. The CDR3 runs to 14 residues. Germline trimming cut 6 bases from V and 2 bases from J; bases unmatched to any gene: 2. The germline gives CDR1 KGHDR, CDR2 SFDVKD. The CDR3 DNA follows: TGTGCCACCAGTAGGACTAGCGACACAGATACGCAGTATTTT. It is translated as CATSRTSDTDTQYF.

This chain uses TRBV18 with TRBJ1-4; the D is unclear. V was pared by 3 bases and J by 0 bases, with 5 bases between. The germline V gene has CDR1 KGHSH and CDR2 LQKENI. This CDR3 contains 14 residues. The CDR3 sequence: CASSPVSTNEKLFF. The DNA for the CDR3 is TGTGCCAGCTCACCGGTATCAACTAATGAAAAACTGTTTTTT.

This clonotype was detected many times. The rearrangement uses TRBV27 and TRBJ1-1; possible D gene TRBD1, 5 bases. Germline CDR1 is MNHEY and CDR2 is SMNVEV (reference sequence). Trimming took 8 bases from V and 6 from J, leaving 16 bases between them. The CDR3 spans 13 residues. The CDR3 DNA is TGTGCCAGCTCTCCAGGGATGAGGGCTGAAGCTTTCTTT. Its translation: CASSPGMRAEAFF.